This T cell receptor beta chain was captured in a study of neoadjuvant anti-PD-1 for oral cavity cancer. Looked up from germline, CDR1 is SEHNR and CDR2 is FQNEAQ (reference sequence). This CDR3 region has 12 residues. The germline V and J ends were trimmed by 2 bases and 9 bases, with 8 bases remaining between them. The protocol was immunoSEQ multiplex PCR, while the TCRdb copy is restricted to in-frame clones and leaves out a portion. The data hold 30,000 to 35,000 clones, with around 87% observed a single time. Sequences were derived from PBMCs, sampled before nivolumab (anti-PD-1) treatment. The sequence was collected from a person between 35 and 79 years old with oral cavity squamous cell carcinoma. This rearrangement joins TRBV7-9 to TRBJ2-4; the D gene is possibly TRBD1 (5 bases). CDR3 DNA sequence: TGTGCCAGCAGCTTAAATCAGGGCATTCAGTACTTC. Translation: CASSLNQGIQYF.